The present T cell receptor beta chain was sequenced within a study of monozygotic twins with inflammatory bowel disease. Per the germline V gene, CDR1 is SNHLY and CDR2 is FYNNEI. The CDR3 runs to 16 residues. The template switching step added UMIs that contained a 6-nucleotide sample barcode. TCRdb re-analyzed the 5' RACE reads; it lists each CDR3 protein once, without DNA. The repertoire table contains 200,000 to 250,000 distinct CDR3 sequences. The clonotype comes from a human donor with ulcerative colitis or Crohn's disease, or a healthy co-twin of an affected twin (not recorded which). Sequencing input: blood. The rearrangement joins TRBV2 to TRBJ1-1; TCRdb indicates TRBD1, and absent DNA this call remains unverified. The CDR3 sequence: CASSRDWSTGGTEAFF.